Below are 31 T cell receptor beta chains sequenced from a single sample in a study of cytomegalovirus exposure and HLA in healthy donors. In the PCR, 60 Vbeta and 13 Jbeta primers were used. The assay was immunoSEQ multiplex PCR, and TCRdb's table has in-frame clones only and misses some. There are around 100,000 clones in the sample; roughly 78% occur only once, and approximately 3% lies in the top ten. The material sequenced was PBMCs. Receptors were obtained from a woman aged 40-49 years in good health and CMV-seronegative.

This clone appeared a few times. The chain employs TRBV15 and TRBJ1-3; TRBD1 is a possible D gene (5 bases). This CDR3 is built from 16 residues. Germline V gene sequence: CDR1 LNHNV, CDR2 YYDKDF (reference sequence). Trimming removed 1 base at V and 1 base at J, with 11 bases between. CDR3 residues: CATSRGVTGSGNTIYF. The CDR3 nucleotides are TGTGCCACCAGCAGAGGCGTAACAGGTTCTGGAAACACCATATATTTT.

The chain combines TRBV10-3 with TRBJ2-7; D unresolved. The CDR3 covers 14 residues. The germline V gene has CDR1 ENHRY and CDR2 SYGVKD. V dropped 10 bases and J dropped 2 bases, with 18 bases sitting between them. The CDR3 loop is CATNWANSPYEQYF. The CDR3 DNA follows: TGTGCCACTAACTGGGCCAACTCTCCCTACGAGCAGTACTTC.

The chain carries TRBV7-2 and TRBJ2-7; D remains unclear. CDR1 is SGHTA, CDR2 FQGNSA, per germline. This CDR3 comprises 15 residues. The V and J ends lost 6 bases and 6 bases respectively, with 21 bases between them. The CDR3 loop is CASSFQAGARSEQYF. The CDR3 DNA follows: TGTGCCAGCAGTTTCCAAGCTGGAGCACGGAGCGAGCAGTACTTC.

The chain couples TRBV28 to TRBJ2-7; TRBD2 agrees at 7 bases. In germline, CDR1 is MDHEN, CDR2 SYDVKM. The CDR3 is made up of 16 amino acids. V gave up 2 bases and J gave up 5 bases; unmatched junction bases: 12. CDR3 sequence (DNA): TGTGCCAGCAGTTTAGTCCGGGGCGGGAGCCCGGACGAGCAGTACTTC. Its protein product is CASSLVRGGSPDEQYF.

The chain links TRBV15 to TRBJ1-2, with TRBD1 as a possible D gene (6 bases). The CDR3 has 15 residues. The germline V gene encodes CDR1 LNHNV and CDR2 YYDKDF (reference sequence). Deletions cut 1 base from V and 2 bases from J, with 11 bases between. The CDR3 bases are TGTGCCACCAGCAGAGTATCAGGGGCGAACTATGGCTACACCTTC. Its protein product is CATSRVSGANYGYTF.

V is TRBV27 and J is TRBJ2-1; the D gene is possibly TRBD2 (6 bases). In germline, CDR1 is MNHEY, CDR2 SMNVEV (reference sequence). This CDR3 has 17 residues. Trimming took off 6 bases at V and 0 bases at J, with 18 bases between the two ends. In nucleotides, the CDR3 is TGTGCCAGCAGCCCGAGTTGGGTCGGGAGCTCCTACAATGAGCAGTTCTTC. This sequence encodes CASSPSWVGSSYNEQFF.

Written as DNA, the CDR3 is TGTGCCAGCAAAGGGGGCCATTCCTCTGGGGCCAACGTCCTGACTTTC. Its translation: CASKGGHSSGANVLTF. V gene TRBV28 combines with J gene TRBJ2-6, with 7 bases matching TRBD1. With V trimmed by 7 bases and J by 0 bases, 6 bases remained unmatched. There are 16 residues in the CDR3. Germline CDR1 is MDHEN and CDR2 is SYDVKM.

The genes are TRBV9 and TRBJ1-2, with 7 bases matching TRBD1. J was trimmed by 4 bases and V by 0 bases; bases with no gene match: 9. The CDR3 runs 16 residues. The germline gives CDR1 SGDLS, CDR2 YYNGEE. This CDR3 reads CASSVEVVRGPYGYTF. The CDR3 bases are TGTGCCAGCAGCGTAGAGGTAGTAAGGGGGCCCTATGGCTACACCTTC. Drawing the rest from reference TRBV9 and TRBJ1-2, the complete variable domain is DSGVTQTPKHLITATGQRVTLRCSPRSGDLSVYWYQQSLDQGLQFLIQYYNGEERAKGNILERFSAQQFPDLHSELNLSSLELGDSALYFCASSVEVVRGPYGYTFGSGTRLTVV.

V usage is TRBV5-1 and J usage is TRBJ2-2, with D possibly being TRBD2 (6 bases). Trimming shortened V by 3 bases and J by 6 bases, and 15 bases separated the two germline ends. The CDR3 has 15 residues. CDR1 and CDR2 (germline): SGHRS, YFSETQ. The CDR3, as DNA: TGCGCCAGCAGCTCCTCCCGCGGGGCCCCCGGGGAGCTGTTTTTT. Protein product: CASSSSRGAPGELFF.

V is TRBV9 and J is TRBJ1-1, with D possibly TRBD1 on 5 matching bases. The V end was cut by 2 bases, the J end by 5 bases, with 16 bases between. The CDR3 extends over 15 amino acids. Germline V gives CDR1 SGDLS, CDR2 YYNGEE. CDR3 bases: TGTGCCAGCAGCGTCGCGGACGCAGGGAGGACTGAAGCTTTCTTT. Its protein is CASSVADAGRTEAFF.

V and J are TRBV6-6 and TRBJ2-7; 7 bases are shared with TRBD1. This CDR3 contains 15 residues. Germline CDR1 is MNHNY and CDR2 is SVGAGI (reference sequence). Losses at the gene ends were 0 bases for V and 6 bases for J; bases not matched to a gene: 8. CDR3 in amino acids: CASSYSSTGPSEQYF. CDR3 DNA: TGTGCCAGCAGTTACTCGTCGACAGGGCCTAGCGAGCAGTACTTC.

This chain uses TRBV5-1 with TRBJ1-4; possibly TRBD1 for D (6 bases). Germline V gene sequence: CDR1 SGHRS, CDR2 YFSETQ. The CDR3 has 16 residues. The V end lost 0 bases, the J end lost 8 bases, and 17 bases lay between the germline ends. DNA of the CDR3: TGCGCCAGCAGCTTGGAAGTCCAGGGTGGGGGCGAAAAACTGTTTTTT. This gives the protein CASSLEVQGGGEKLFF.

This sequence joins TRBV12-5 and TRBJ1-2; 7 nucleotides agree with TRBD1. V lost 2 bases to trimming and J lost 3 bases; unmatched junction nucleotides: 3. The CDR3 sequence is 14 residues long. The V gene's germline CDR1 is LGHNT and CDR2 FRNRAP. CDR3 region: CASGLTGAYYGYTF. In DNA, the CDR3 is TGTGCTAGTGGTTTGACAGGGGCCTACTATGGCTACACCTTC.

The chain employs TRBV5-1 and TRBJ2-5; D is ambiguous. The CDR3 length is 13 residues. The V end was cut by 2 bases, the J end by 0 bases, with 5 bases between. Germline CDR1 is SGHRS and CDR2 is YFSETQ. The CDR3 region is CASSLIDQETQYF. CDR3 DNA sequence: TGCGCCAGCAGCTTAATAGACCAAGAGACCCAGTACTTC.

This clone was detected only a few times. This chain uses TRBV18 with TRBJ1-1; D is ambiguous. In germline, CDR1 is KGHSH, CDR2 LQKENI. The V end lost 3 bases, the J end lost 2 bases, and 10 bases lay between the germline ends. The CDR3 runs 14 residues. The CDR3 coding sequence is TGTGCCAGCTCACCCCTGTCCCCCAACACTGAAGCTTTCTTT. This gives the protein CASSPLSPNTEAFF. The variable domain in full, with the rest retrieved from reference TRBV18 and TRBJ1-1, is NAGVMQNPRHLVRRRGQEARLRCSPMKGHSHVYWYRQLPEEGLKFMVYLQKENIIDESGMPKERFSAEFPKEGPSILRIQQVVRGDSAAYFCASSPLSPNTEAFFGQGTRLTVV.

The CDR3 DNA follows: TGTGCCAGCACCAAGGGCCCTAGCTGGGGGACCCAGTACTTC. It translates to CASTKGPSWGTQYF. The chain uses TRBV28 and TRBJ2-5, with D perhaps matching TRBD2 (5 bases). Trimming took off 7 bases at V and 7 bases at J, with 19 bases between the two ends. CDR1 is MDHEN and CDR2 is SYDVKM in the germline V gene. CDR3 size: 14 residues. Combining the CDR3 with reference TRBV28 and TRBJ2-5 gives the whole variable domain DVKVTQSSRYLVKRTGEKVFLECVQDMDHENMFWYRQDPGLGLRLIYFSYDVKMKEKGDIPEGYSVSREKKERFSLILESASTNQTSMYLCASTKGPSWGTQYFGPGTRLLVL.

V usage is TRBV5-1 and J usage is TRBJ2-2; D unresolved. Germline-derived CDR1 and CDR2 are SGHRS and YFSETQ. The CDR3 is 17 amino acids. Trimming stripped 4 bases from V and 2 bases from J, with 18 bases between. CDR3 sequence reads: CASSLFVVELNTGELFF. The CDR3 nucleotides are TGCGCCAGCAGCCTTTTTGTGGTCGAGCTAAACACCGGGGAGCTGTTTTTT. Using reference TRBV5-1 and TRBJ2-2 for the parts outside the CDR3, the full variable domain is KAGVTQTPRYLIKTRGQQVTLSCSPISGHRSVSWYQQTPGQGLQFLFEYFSETQRNKGNFPGRFSGRQFSNSRSEMNVSTLELGDSALYLCASSLFVVELNTGELFFGEGSRLTVL.

The chain uses TRBV25-1 and TRBJ1-1, with 7 nucleotides matching TRBD1. The CDR3 runs to 14 residues. Germline CDR1 is MGHDK and CDR2 is SYGVNS. After removal of 10 bases from V and 1 base from J, the junction contained 9 bases not matched to a gene. CDR3 sequence reads: CAIIGDSRNTEAFF. As DNA, the CDR3 is TGTGCCATCATTGGGGACAGTAGGAACACTGAAGCTTTCTTT.

V gene TRBV7-2 combines with J gene TRBJ2-7, with 7 nucleotides matching TRBD1. The CDR3 contains 14 residues. Germline lookup yields CDR1 SGHTA and CDR2 FQGNSA. The V and J ends lost 5 bases and 3 bases, in that order; junction bases with no gene match: 7. Here the CDR3 reads CASSPNWDSYEQYF. For the CDR3, the DNA is TGTGCCAGCAGCCCAAACTGGGACAGCTACGAGCAGTACTTC.

The chain uses TRBV6-1 and TRBJ1-1; TRBD1 agrees at 9 bases. V was pared by 5 bases and J by 5 bases, with 6 bases of the junction left unmatched. There are 14 residues in the CDR3. The V gene's germline CDR1 is MNHNS and CDR2 SASEGT. CDR3 protein: CASSNYRGRTEAFF. CDR3 bases: TGTGCCAGCAGTAACTACAGGGGGCGGACTGAAGCTTTCTTT.

In this sample, this clone turned up a few times. CDR3 sequence: CAWSVTSYEQYF. CDR3 bases: TGTGCCTGGAGTGTAACATCCTACGAGCAGTACTTC. The chain carries TRBV30 and TRBJ2-7, with no clear D. Germline V gene lookup returns CDR1 GTSNPN and CDR2 SVGIG (reference sequence). With 0 bases removed from V and 1 base from J, the gap between germline ends came to 4 bases. The length of the CDR3 is 12 residues.

The chain carries TRBV5-1 and TRBJ1-2, with a possible D match to TRBD1 (5 bases). The V gene lost 4 bases and the J gene lost 4 bases, with 14 bases spanning the gap. CDR3 length equals 14 residues. Germline V gene data show CDR1 as SGHRS and CDR2 as YFSETQ. This chain's CDR3 is CASSPPGGGYGYTF. Here the CDR3 DNA reads TGCGCCAGCAGCCCCCCTGGGGGAGGCTATGGCTACACCTTC.

The genes are TRBV27 and TRBJ2-2; 8 nucleotides match TRBD2. The CDR3 is 16 amino acids. V was clipped by 8 bases and J by 0 bases; unmatched bases: 8. Germline V gene sequence: CDR1 MNHEY, CDR2 SMNVEV (reference sequence). CDR3: CASHPSGGANTGELFF. Written as DNA, the CDR3 is TGTGCCAGCCATCCCTCGGGGGGGGCGAACACCGGGGAGCTGTTTTTT.

Remarks on this clone: The junction and the germline gene differ at one end; a read error may be behind it. CDR3 amino acids: CASSPSVAGAQGTQYF. In DNA, the CDR3 is TGTGCCAGTAGTCCAAGCGTAGCGGGGGCCCAAGGGACCCAGTACTTC. This chain links TRBV19 with TRBJ2-5, with TRBD2 matching over 9 bases. The CDR3 runs to 16 residues. Germline V gene lookup returns CDR1 LNHDA and CDR2 SQIVND (reference sequence).

The chain recombines TRBV27 with TRBJ2-5; 9 bases agree with TRBD2. The J call is uncertain, as TRBJ2-7 better fits the DNA end. CDR3 length: 15 residues. Germline CDR1 is MNHEY and CDR2 is SMNVEV (reference sequence). CDR3 DNA sequence: TGTGCCAGCAGTTTAATTAGCGGGAGTCCCTACGAGCAGTACTTC. This gives the protein CASSLISGSPYEQYF.

A word on this clone: Its ends do not fully match the called genes, so a read error is possible. The chain carries TRBV7-9 and TRBJ1-1; 9 nucleotides match TRBD1. The CDR3 runs 14 residues. Germline V CDR1 and CDR2: SEHNR, FQNEAQ (reference sequence). This CDR3 is CSSSFQQGASEAFF. The DNA for the CDR3 is TGTTCCAGCAGCTTCCAACAGGGGGCGAGTGAAGCTTTCTTT.

V is TRBV28 and J is TRBJ1-5; 11 nucleotides match TRBD1. CDR1 and CDR2 (germline): MDHEN, SYDVKM. This CDR3 region has 15 residues. J lost 7 bases, V lost 2 bases, and 4 bases had no gene match. The CDR3 sequence is CASSLPDRGLQPQHF. DNA for the CDR3: TGTGCCAGCAGTTTACCGGACAGGGGGCTACAGCCCCAGCATTTT.

The V call is TRBV4-2, the J call TRBJ1-1; D unclear. Germline V gene lookup returns CDR1 LGHNA and CDR2 YNFKEQ. The germline V and J ends were trimmed by 1 base and 3 bases, with 12 bases remaining between them. This CDR3 comprises 15 residues. The DNA of the CDR3 is TGTGCCAGCAGCCAAGCCGACGGTCGGGACACTGAAGCTTTCTTT. This encodes CASSQADGRDTEAFF.

In its sample, this clone was seen once. V usage is TRBV9 and J usage is TRBJ2-2; 8 bases line up with TRBD2. The CDR3 loop spans 16 amino acids. J lost 5 bases, V lost 4 bases, and 10 bases had no gene match. Per germline, CDR1 SGDLS and CDR2 YYNGEE. The CDR3 here is CASSLGTSLRTGELFF. CDR3 DNA: TGTGCCAGCAGCTTAGGGACTAGTCTTAGGACCGGGGAGCTGTTTTTT. Full variable domain (rest looked up from reference TRBV9 and TRBJ2-2): DSGVTQTPKHLITATGQRVTLRCSPRSGDLSVYWYQQSLDQGLQFLIQYYNGEERAKGNILERFSAQQFPDLHSELNLSSLELGDSALYFCASSLGTSLRTGELFFGEGSRLTVL.

The chain uses TRBV7-2 and TRBJ2-5, with TRBD1 identical over 10 bases. The CDR3 has 13 residues. J gave up 4 bases and V 5 bases, and 1 base lay outside the gene matches. The V gene's germline CDR1 is SGHTA and CDR2 FQGNSA. The CDR3 nucleotides read TGTGCCAGCAGCCGGGACAGGGGAGAGACCCAGTACTTC. It translates to CASSRDRGETQYF.

This rearrangement joins TRBV28 to TRBJ2-5, with D perhaps matching TRBD1 (5 bases). V lost 3 bases and J 5 bases, leaving 13 bases between the germline ends. The CDR3 runs 14 residues. CDR1 MDHEN and CDR2 SYDVKM come from the germline V gene. CDR3 region: CASSFRQGVETQYF. The CDR3 DNA sequence: TGTGCCAGCAGTTTTCGGCAGGGTGTGGAGACCCAGTACTTC.